These 29 T cell receptor beta chains came from one sample sequenced in a study of cytomegalovirus exposure and HLA in healthy donors. It was with 60 Vbeta and 13 Jbeta primers that the PCR ran. Sequencing was performed with immunoSEQ multiplex PCR; in TCRdb, only in-frame clones are kept and a portion is missing. The data contain about 140,000 clones, roughly 79% of them seen just once; the ten biggest clones take up approximately 1.3%. The sample taken for sequencing was PBMCs. The origin of the receptors is a man aged 25-45 years in good health and CMV-seropositive.

This chain connects TRBV7-9 to TRBJ2-1; TRBD1 is a possible D gene (5 bases). CDR3 length: 15 residues. The germline gives CDR1 SEHNR, CDR2 FQNEAQ (reference sequence). V gave up 4 bases and J gave up 3 bases, with 13 bases separating them. The CDR3 nucleotides read TGTGCCAGCAGCTCCAGCCCTGACAGCTACAATGAGCAGTTCTTC. It codes for CASSSSPDSYNEQFF.

The chain links TRBV7-9 to TRBJ2-3; 10 bases are a match to TRBD2. Germline CDR1 is SEHNR and CDR2 is FQNEAQ (reference sequence). The ends lost 3 bases at V and 4 bases at J; junction bases unmatched: 4. The CDR3 extends over 15 amino acids. CDR3 protein: CASSFRGLAADTQYF. The CDR3 DNA reads TGTGCCAGCAGCTTTAGAGGACTAGCGGCAGATACGCAGTATTTT. The whole variable domain, remainder taken from reference TRBV7-9 and TRBJ2-3, is DTGVSQNPRHKITKRGQNVTFRCDPISEHNRLYWYRQTLGQGPEFLTYFQNEAQLEKSRLLSDRFSAERPKGSFSTLEIQRTEQGDSAMYLCASSFRGLAADTQYFGPGTRLTVL.

This clone was detected once. The chain employs TRBV28 and TRBJ2-4; D may be TRBD2 (6 bases). The CDR3 covers 14 residues. From germline, CDR1 is MDHEN and CDR2 SYDVKM. Trimming pared 4 bases from V and 6 bases from J, leaving 13 bases between. CDR3 coding DNA: TGTGCCAGCAGTTGGGGACTCCCCCTAAACATTCAGTACTTC. The encoded protein is CASSWGLPLNIQYF.

This clone was recorded at least ten times. The chain recombines TRBV7-5 with TRBJ2-7; the DNA was not compared with TRBD2, the D call given in the table. TRBV7-5 is termed a pseudogene. The CDR3 runs to 15 residues. The CDR3 region has the DNA TGTGTCAGAAGCCCGGAGGAGTCCTTCTCCTACGAGCAGTACTTC. Amino acids: CVRSPEESFSYEQYF.

The V call is TRBV10-1, the J call TRBJ2-3, with D possibly being TRBD2 (7 bases). With 0 bases removed from V and 6 bases from J, the gap between germline ends came to 10 bases. This CDR3 has 14 residues. Germline V gene data show CDR1 as WNHNN and CDR2 as SYGVQD (reference sequence). As DNA, the CDR3 is TGCGCCAGCAGTGAGTCTGGCGGGGGCGATACGCAGTATTTT. This gives the protein CASSESGGGDTQYF.

This chain connects TRBV5-6 to TRBJ2-5; D remains unclear. The J call may be faulty, since TRBJ2-7 better matches the DNA end. CDR3 size: 14 residues. Germline values: CDR1 SGHDT, CDR2 YYEEEE. CDR3 coding DNA: TGTGCCAGCAGCCTTTCAGGATCAACCTACGAGCAGTACTTC. Translated: CASSLSGSTYEQYF.

This chain links TRBV10-2 with TRBJ1-6, with 8 positions matching TRBD1. The trim removed 9 bases at V and 5 bases at J, leaving 3 bases unmatched. This CDR3 spans 13 amino acids. CDR1 and CDR2 from the germline V gene are WSHSY and SAAADI. The DNA for the CDR3 is TGCGCCAGTAACAGGGGGGATAATTCACCCCTCCACTTT. It translates to CASNRGDNSPLHF.

This clone has just a few counts. The V call is TRBV6-6, the J call TRBJ1-1; 7 nucleotides match TRBD1. The CDR3 length is 13 residues. Germline trimming cut 6 bases from V and 1 base from J; bases unmatched to any gene: 2. The germline gives CDR1 MNHNY, CDR2 SVGAGI (reference sequence). In DNA, the CDR3 is TGTGCCAGCAGCCGACAGGGGAACACTGAAGCTTTCTTT. Translating gives CASSRQGNTEAFF.

Comments on this clone: The germline gene is not matched at one end of the junction; a read error may be the cause. DNA of the CDR3: TGTGCCAGCAGTGAATTTACTAGCGGGAACGACAATGGGCAGTTCTTC. This sequence encodes CASSEFTSGNDNGQFF. The gene calls are TRBV2 and TRBJ2-1; 10 bases line up with TRBD2. The CDR3 totals 16 residues. The germline gives CDR1 SNHLY, CDR2 FYNNEI.

J is TRBJ2-2 and V is TRBV6-1; D is possibly TRBD2 (6 bases). CDR1 and CDR2 from the germline V gene are MNHNS and SASEGT. This CDR3 spans 13 amino acids. V was pared by 7 bases and J by 7 bases, with 13 bases between. CDR3 sequence reads: CASNRPGGGELFF. CDR3 DNA sequence: TGTGCCAGCAATCGGCCCGGGGGCGGGGAGCTGTTTTTT.

This clone has just one count. The CDR3 loop reads CASSGDRGSTDTQYF. CDR3 sequence (DNA): TGTGCCAGCAGTGGGGACAGGGGTTCCACAGATACGCAGTATTTT. The gene calls are TRBV6-5 and TRBJ2-3, with 10 bases that match TRBD1. CDR1 MNHEY and CDR2 SVGAGI come from the germline V gene. The CDR3 is 15 amino acids. Losses at the gene ends were 5 bases for V and 2 bases for J; bases not matched to a gene: 4.

V gene TRBV28 combines with J gene TRBJ2-2; tentatively, D is TRBD1 (5 bases). The ends were cut back, 2 bases at V and 8 bases at J, with 9 bases in the middle. Germline V lookup: CDR1 MDHEN, CDR2 SYDVKM. The CDR3 is 13 residues long. The CDR3 sequence: CASSLVRVGELFF. CDR3 DNA: TGTGCCAGCAGTTTAGTCAGGGTTGGGGAGCTGTTTTTT.

This clone was observed once. This rearrangement joins TRBV5-4 to TRBJ2-5, with 9 bases identical to TRBD1. V shed 0 bases and J 4 bases; nucleotides not matched to a gene: 7. CDR1 and CDR2 from the germline V gene are SGHNT and YYREEE (reference sequence). The CDR3 has 16 amino acids. CDR3 residues: CASSLGTGGSRETQYF. CDR3 DNA sequence: TGTGCCAGCAGCTTGGGAACAGGGGGCTCGCGAGAGACCCAGTACTTC.

Details on this clone: One end of the junction varies from germline; a read error may be responsible. The rearrangement uses TRBV7-9 and TRBJ2-7, with TRBD1 matching 7 bases. The CDR3 consists of 16 residues. The V gene's germline CDR1 is SEHNR and CDR2 FQNEAQ (reference sequence). The CDR3: CSSTTPGQLSSYEQYF. In nucleotides, the CDR3 is TGTTCCAGCACCACCCCGGGACAGTTAAGCTCCTACGAGCAGTACTTC.

This clone was seen more than once but under ten times. The V call is TRBV5-1, the J call TRBJ1-6; D is undetermined. Between the trimmed V and J ends, which lost 6 bases and 5 bases, there was a span of 15 bases. The CDR3 loop spans 15 amino acids. Germline CDR1 reads SGHRS; CDR2 reads YFSETQ. The chain's CDR3 is CASKMEGGNNSPLHF. In DNA form, the CDR3 reads TGCGCCAGCAAAATGGAGGGAGGAAATAATTCACCCCTCCACTTT.

This clone was detected a few times. This rearrangement joins TRBV6-5 to TRBJ2-7, with TRBD1 identical over 7 bases. The V and J ends lost 6 bases and 5 bases, in that order; junction bases with no gene match: 7. The CDR3 covers 13 residues. In germline, CDR1 is MNHEY, CDR2 SVGAGI. The chain's CDR3 is CASSPDRVHEQYF. In nucleotides, the CDR3 is TGTGCCAGCAGCCCCGACAGGGTCCACGAGCAGTACTTC.

The chain is built from TRBV11-2 and TRBJ1-2, with 7 nucleotides matching TRBD1. This CDR3 is 16 amino acids long. Unmatched junction bases numbered 14, after V lost 3 bases and J lost 7 bases. Germline values: CDR1 SGHAT, CDR2 FQNNGV. The CDR3 region is CASSFSTGTALSGYTF. CDR3 DNA sequence: TGTGCCAGCAGCTTCTCAACCGGGACAGCATTGAGTGGCTACACCTTC.

CDR3 protein: CASSIPAGGSATQYF. The CDR3 nucleotides read TGTGCCAGTAGTATCCCGGCAGGGGGTAGTGCGACCCAGTACTTC. This chain joins TRBV19 and TRBJ2-5, with 7 bases identical to TRBD1. Germline-derived CDR1 and CDR2 are LNHDA and SQIVND (reference sequence). This CDR3 spans 15 amino acids. The ends lost 3 bases at V and 7 bases at J; junction bases unmatched: 11.

The chain employs TRBV28 and TRBJ1-5; possible D gene TRBD1, 6 bases. The CDR3 is made up of 17 amino acids. The germline CDR1 and CDR2 sequences are MDHEN and SYDVKM. The V end was cut by 4 bases, the J end by 0 bases, with 16 bases between. The CDR3 loop is CASSSRDTSYSNQPQHF. The CDR3 coding sequence is TGTGCCAGCAGTTCCCGGGACACCTCATATAGCAATCAGCCCCAGCATTTT.

The chain uses TRBV7-2 and TRBJ1-4; D might be TRBD1 (6 bases). Trimming took 5 bases from V and 3 from J, leaving 16 bases between them. The CDR3 consists of 16 residues. Germline lookup yields CDR1 SGHTA and CDR2 FQGNSA. The DNA for the CDR3 is TGTGCCAGCAGCACGCAACGACAGGTCGCTAATGAAAAACTGTTTTTT. This gives the protein CASSTQRQVANEKLFF.

This clone came up once. The J gene is TRBJ2-7, the V gene TRBV6-6; D perhaps matches TRBD1 (6 bases). The V and J ends lost 0 bases and 6 bases respectively, with 12 bases between them. Germline V gives CDR1 MNHNY, CDR2 SVGAGI (reference sequence). This CDR3 comprises 14 residues. The CDR3 DNA sequence: TGTGCCAGCAGTTACTCGCTAACAGGGTCCGAGCAGTACTTC. Translating it yields CASSYSLTGSEQYF.

V usage is TRBV5-1 and J usage is TRBJ2-1; 8 bases line up with TRBD1. The V gene end was trimmed by 4 bases and the J gene end by 7 bases; junction bases not matched to a gene: 13. The CDR3 sequence is 16 residues long. Germline-derived CDR1 and CDR2 are SGHRS and YFSETQ. Written as DNA, the CDR3 is TGCGCCAGCAGCGGACTCCAGGGGGCCGGTATGAATGAGCAGTTCTTC. Its translation: CASSGLQGAGMNEQFF.

This sequence joins TRBV12-2 and TRBJ2-3; the table's D call TRBD2 went unverified against the DNA. TRBV12-2 is recorded as a pseudogene. The CDR3 spans 11 residues. Here the CDR3 DNA reads TGTGCAAGTCGCTTACGGGGTACGCAGTATTTT. As protein: CASRLRGTQYF.

The chain links TRBV10-2 to TRBJ2-4; 10 nucleotides match TRBD1. CDR1 is WSHSY, CDR2 SAAADI, per germline. With 6 bases clipped from V and 0 bases from J, the junction kept 5 bases outside the gene matches. The CDR3 sequence is 16 residues long. The CDR3 sequence is CASRSGTGVAKNIQYF. The DNA of the CDR3 is TGCGCCAGCAGATCCGGGACAGGGGTAGCCAAAAACATTCAGTACTTC.

About this clone: This specimen includes other DNA sequences encoding the same CDR3. The rearrangement joins TRBV18 to TRBJ1-6; 9 bases are shared with TRBD1. The CDR3 is 14 residues long. Germline values: CDR1 KGHSH, CDR2 LQKENI. The J segment lost 7 bases and the V segment lost 3 bases, leaving 1 base of the junction unmatched. In DNA, the CDR3 is TGTGCCAGCTCACCGGACAGGGGAAATTCACCCCTCCACTTT. Translation gives CASSPDRGNSPLHF. Full variable domain (rest looked up from reference TRBV18 and TRBJ1-6): NAGVMQNPRHLVRRRGQEARLRCSPMKGHSHVYWYRQLPEEGLKFMVYLQKENIIDESGMPKERFSAEFPKEGPSILRIQQVVRGDSAAYFCASSPDRGNSPLHFGNGTRLTVT.

V usage is TRBV4-2 and J usage is TRBJ2-2; D perhaps matches TRBD1 (6 bases). There are 15 residues in the CDR3. V gave up 4 bases and J gave up 4 bases, with 13 bases separating them. Germline V CDR1 and CDR2: LGHNA, YNFKEQ. CDR3 amino acids: CASSPRGSSTGELFF. The CDR3 DNA sequence: TGTGCCAGCAGCCCCAGGGGTTCGAGCACCGGGGAGCTGTTTTTT.

DNA for the CDR3: TGTGCCAGCAGCGGACAGGGAAACACCATATATTTT. The encoded protein is CASSGQGNTIYF. This sequence joins TRBV6-6 and TRBJ1-3, with D possibly matching TRBD1 (6 bases). The V gene lost 6 bases and the J gene lost 4 bases, with 7 bases spanning the gap. Germline CDR1 MNHNY, CDR2 SVGAGI (reference sequence). CDR3 length: 12 residues.

The chain carries TRBV28 and TRBJ2-7; 7 bases are shared with TRBD2. Per germline, CDR1 MDHEN and CDR2 SYDVKM. The length of the CDR3 is 14 residues. V shed 3 bases and J 4 bases; nucleotides not matched to a gene: 6. The DNA for the CDR3 is TGTGCCAGCAGTTTTGAAGCGGGAATTTACGAGCAGTACTTC. As protein: CASSFEAGIYEQYF.

The chain has TRBV2 and TRBJ1-2; TRBD1 matches 8 bases. Germline-derived CDR1 and CDR2 are SNHLY and FYNNEI. Trimming at V came to 5 bases and at J to 4 bases, leaving 9 bases not matched to a gene. The CDR3 runs to 15 residues. The CDR3 DNA reads TGTGCCAGCAGTCCAGAGACCGGGACAGGCTATGGCTACACCTTC. This gives the protein CASSPETGTGYGYTF. The complete variable domain, with remaining parts taken from reference TRBV2 and TRBJ1-2, reads EPEVTQTPSHQVTQMGQEVILRCVPISNHLYFYWYRQILGQKVEFLVSFYNNEISEKSEIFDDQFSVERPDGSNFTLKIRSTKLEDSAMYFCASSPETGTGYGYTFGSGTRLTVV.